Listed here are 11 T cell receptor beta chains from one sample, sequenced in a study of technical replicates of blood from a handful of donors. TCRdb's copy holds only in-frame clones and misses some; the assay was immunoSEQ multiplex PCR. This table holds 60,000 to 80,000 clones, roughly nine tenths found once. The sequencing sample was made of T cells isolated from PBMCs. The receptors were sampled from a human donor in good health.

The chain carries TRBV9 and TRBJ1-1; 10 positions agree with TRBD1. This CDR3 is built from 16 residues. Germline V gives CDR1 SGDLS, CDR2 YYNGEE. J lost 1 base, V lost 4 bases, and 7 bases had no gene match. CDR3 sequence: CASSRGQGVGNTEAFF. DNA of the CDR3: TGTGCCAGCAGCCGAGGACAGGGGGTAGGGAACACTGAAGCTTTCTTT.

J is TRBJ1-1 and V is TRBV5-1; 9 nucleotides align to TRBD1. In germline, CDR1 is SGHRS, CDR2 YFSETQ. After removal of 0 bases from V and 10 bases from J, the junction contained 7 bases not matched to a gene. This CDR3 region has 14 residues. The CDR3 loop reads CASSLGARQGGAFF. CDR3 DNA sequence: TGCGCCAGCAGCTTGGGTGCCCGACAGGGGGGAGCTTTCTTT.

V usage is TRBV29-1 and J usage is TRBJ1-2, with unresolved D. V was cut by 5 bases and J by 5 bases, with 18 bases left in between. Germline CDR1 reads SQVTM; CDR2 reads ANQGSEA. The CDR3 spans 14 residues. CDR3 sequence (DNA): TGCAGCGTTCTCTCCGCCAGGCTTGGATATGGCTACACCTTC. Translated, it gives CSVLSARLGYGYTF. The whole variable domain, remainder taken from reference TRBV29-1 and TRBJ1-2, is SAVISQKPSRDICQRGTSLTIQCQVDSQVTMMFWYRQQPGQSLTLIATANQGSEATYESGFVIDKFPISRPNLTFSTLTVSNMSPEDSSIYLCSVLSARLGYGYTFGSGTRLTVV.

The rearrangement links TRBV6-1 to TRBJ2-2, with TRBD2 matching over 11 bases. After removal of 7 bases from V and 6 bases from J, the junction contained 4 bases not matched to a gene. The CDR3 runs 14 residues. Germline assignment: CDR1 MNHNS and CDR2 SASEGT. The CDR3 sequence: CASIRTSGSGELFF. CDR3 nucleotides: TGTGCCAGCATAAGGACTAGCGGGTCCGGGGAGCTGTTTTTT.

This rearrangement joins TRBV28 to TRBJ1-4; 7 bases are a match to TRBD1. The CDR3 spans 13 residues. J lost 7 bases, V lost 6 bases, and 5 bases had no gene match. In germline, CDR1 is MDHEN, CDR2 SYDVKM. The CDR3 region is CASRRTGGEKLFF. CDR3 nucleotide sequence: TGTGCCAGCAGAAGGACAGGTGGTGAAAAACTGTTTTTT.

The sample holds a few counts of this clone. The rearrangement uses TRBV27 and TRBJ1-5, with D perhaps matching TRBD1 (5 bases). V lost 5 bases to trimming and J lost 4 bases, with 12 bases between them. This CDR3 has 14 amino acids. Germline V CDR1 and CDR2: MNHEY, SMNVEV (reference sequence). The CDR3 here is CASSTRGENQPQHF. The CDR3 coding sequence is TGTGCCAGCAGTACTCGGGGGGAGAATCAGCCCCAGCATTTT.

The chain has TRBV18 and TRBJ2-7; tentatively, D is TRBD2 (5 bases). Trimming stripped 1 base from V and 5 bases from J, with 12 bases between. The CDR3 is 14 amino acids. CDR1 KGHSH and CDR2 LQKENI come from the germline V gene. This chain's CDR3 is CASSPLRTSHEQYF. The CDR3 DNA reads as TGTGCCAGCTCACCACTTAGGACTTCCCACGAGCAGTACTTC.

CDR3 coding DNA: TGTGCCAGTAGTATCAGGACAGAGAACACTGAAGCTTTCTTT. It specifies CASSIRTENTEAFF. V and J are TRBV19 and TRBJ1-1, with a weak D call TRBD1 (6 bases). CDR1 LNHDA and CDR2 SQIVND come from the germline V gene (reference sequence). V was shortened by 3 bases and J by 1 base, with 9 bases between the two germline ends. The CDR3 is 14 amino acids. Complete variable domain (other parts from reference TRBV19 and TRBJ1-1): DGGITQSPKYLFRKEGQNVTLSCEQNLNHDAMYWYRQDPGQGLRLIYYSQIVNDFQKGDIAEGYSVSREKKESFPLTVTSAQKNPTAFYLCASSIRTENTEAFFGQGTRLTVV.

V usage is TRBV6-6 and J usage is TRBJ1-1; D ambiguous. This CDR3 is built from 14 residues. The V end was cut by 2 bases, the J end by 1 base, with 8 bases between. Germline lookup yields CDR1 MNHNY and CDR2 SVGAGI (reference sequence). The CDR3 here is CASSYTGKNTEAFF. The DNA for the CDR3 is TGTGCCAGCAGTTACACGGGGAAGAACACTGAAGCTTTCTTT.

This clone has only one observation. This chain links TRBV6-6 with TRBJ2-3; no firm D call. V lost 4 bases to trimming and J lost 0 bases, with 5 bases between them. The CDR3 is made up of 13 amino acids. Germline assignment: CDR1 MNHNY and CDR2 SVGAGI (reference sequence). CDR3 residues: CASSLTSTDTQYF. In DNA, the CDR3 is TGTGCCAGCAGTTTAACTAGCACAGATACGCAGTATTTT.

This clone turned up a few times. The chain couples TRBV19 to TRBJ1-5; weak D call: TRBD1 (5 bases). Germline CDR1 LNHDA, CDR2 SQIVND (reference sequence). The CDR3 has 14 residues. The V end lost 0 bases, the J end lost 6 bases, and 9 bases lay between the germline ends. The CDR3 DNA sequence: TGTGCCAGTAGTATAGATGGGGGGATTCAGCCCCAGCATTTT. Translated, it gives CASSIDGGIQPQHF.